In this sample, the clone carrying this T cell receptor beta chain turned up a few times. TCRdb passed the reads through MiXCR, listing each CDR3 protein once. Of 150,000 to 200,000 distinct CDR3 sequences listed, about 30% were seen once; the top ten hold just over 30%. The CDR3 has 16 amino acids. V lost 10 bases to trimming and J lost 3 bases, with 25 bases between them. Germline CDR1 is MRHNA and CDR2 is SNTAGT. This sample stems from a study of T cell repertoires in cytomegalovirus infection. The chain links TRBV6-4 to TRBJ2-7; tentatively, D is TRBD1 or TRBD2 (6 bases each). The sequence was obtained from a human donor in good health (CMV status not recorded). Some clones in this sample may be carry-over from other donors' samples. The material sequenced was PBMCs. The CDR3 region has the DNA TGTGCCACAGGGAATTTCGGGGGCGGGAACCTCTACGAGCAGTACTTC. This encodes CATGNFGGGNLYEQYF.